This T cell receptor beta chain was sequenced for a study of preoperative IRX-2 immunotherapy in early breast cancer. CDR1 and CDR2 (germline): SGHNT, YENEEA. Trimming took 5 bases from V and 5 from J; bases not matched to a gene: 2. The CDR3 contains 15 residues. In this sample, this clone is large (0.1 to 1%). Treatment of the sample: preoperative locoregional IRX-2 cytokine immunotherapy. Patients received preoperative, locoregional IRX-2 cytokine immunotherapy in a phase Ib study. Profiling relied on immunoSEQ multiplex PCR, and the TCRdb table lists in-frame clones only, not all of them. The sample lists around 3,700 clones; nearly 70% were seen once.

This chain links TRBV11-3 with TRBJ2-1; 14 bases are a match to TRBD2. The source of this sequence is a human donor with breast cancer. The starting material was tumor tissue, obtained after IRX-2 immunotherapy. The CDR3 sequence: CASSRLAGGHNEQFF. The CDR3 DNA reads TGTGCCAGCAGCAGACTAGCGGGAGGGCACAATGAGCAGTTCTTC.